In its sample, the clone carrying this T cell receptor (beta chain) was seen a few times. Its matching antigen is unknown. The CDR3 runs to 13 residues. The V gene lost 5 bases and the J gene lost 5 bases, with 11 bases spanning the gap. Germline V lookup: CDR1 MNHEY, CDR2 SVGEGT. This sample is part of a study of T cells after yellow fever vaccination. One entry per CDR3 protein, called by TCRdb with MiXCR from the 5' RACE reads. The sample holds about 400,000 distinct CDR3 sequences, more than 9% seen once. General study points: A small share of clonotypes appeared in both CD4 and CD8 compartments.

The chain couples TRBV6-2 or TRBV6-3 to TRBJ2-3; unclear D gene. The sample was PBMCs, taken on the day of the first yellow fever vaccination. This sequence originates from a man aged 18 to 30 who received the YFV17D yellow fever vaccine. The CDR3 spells CASSPGWRDTQYF. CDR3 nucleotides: TGTGCCAGCAGTCCCGGGTGGCGAGATACGCAGTATTTT.